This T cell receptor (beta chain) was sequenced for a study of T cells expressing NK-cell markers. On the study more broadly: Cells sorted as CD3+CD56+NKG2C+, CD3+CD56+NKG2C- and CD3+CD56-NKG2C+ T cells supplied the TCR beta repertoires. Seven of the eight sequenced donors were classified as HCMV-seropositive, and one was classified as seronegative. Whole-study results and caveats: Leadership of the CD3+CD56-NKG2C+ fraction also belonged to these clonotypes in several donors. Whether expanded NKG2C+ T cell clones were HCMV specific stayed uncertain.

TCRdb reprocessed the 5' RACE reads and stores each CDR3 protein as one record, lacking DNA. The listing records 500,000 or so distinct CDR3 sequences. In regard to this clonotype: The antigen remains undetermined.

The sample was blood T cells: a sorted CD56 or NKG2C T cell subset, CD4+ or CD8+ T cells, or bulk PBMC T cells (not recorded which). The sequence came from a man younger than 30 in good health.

CDR3 in amino acids: CSVYSLPSEQYF. V usage is TRBV29-1 and J usage is TRBJ2-7; TCRdb's D call, TRBD1, is unchecked because there is no DNA. CDR1 SQVTM and CDR2 ANQGSEA come from the germline V gene. The CDR3 has 12 residues.